Below, 14 T cell receptor beta chains from the same sample are listed, as sequenced in a study of cytomegalovirus exposure and HLA in healthy donors. The PCR used 60 Vbeta and 13 Jbeta primers. Repertoires were generated with immunoSEQ multiplex PCR, while TCRdb's copy carries only in-frame clones and drops some. Of about 170,000 clones listed, 79% are singletons. The material sequenced was PBMCs. The source is a woman between 50 and 59 years old in good health and CMV-seronegative.

This clone has only a few counts. This chain connects TRBV7-6 to TRBJ2-5, with 14 nucleotides matching TRBD2. With 5 bases clipped from V and 4 bases from J, the junction kept 6 bases outside the gene matches. The germline CDR1 and CDR2 sequences are SGHVS and FNYEAQ. This CDR3 is built from 16 residues. DNA for the CDR3: TGTGCCAGCAGCCCGGGACTAGCGGGGGTTGCAGAGACCCAGTACTTC. It translates to CASSPGLAGVAETQYF.

J is TRBJ2-1 and V is TRBV19; 10 bases line up with TRBD2. The CDR3 extends over 15 amino acids. The ends lost 5 bases at V and 9 bases at J; junction bases unmatched: 10. Germline loops: CDR1 LNHDA, CDR2 SQIVND (reference sequence). In DNA form, the CDR3 reads TGTGCCAGTAGTGGTTTAGCGGGGGGTCAAGCTGAGCAGTTCTTC. Amino acid sequence: CASSGLAGGQAEQFF.

This clone showed up just a few times. The chain employs TRBV29-1 and TRBJ2-3, with 15 bases that match TRBD2. Germline CDR1 is SQVTM and CDR2 is ANQGSEA. V was pared by 5 bases and J by 3 bases, with 6 bases of the junction left unmatched. The CDR3 length is 16 residues. The DNA for the CDR3 is TGCAGCGTTCTCCTAGGACTAGCGGGAGGGACAGATACGCAGTATTTT. Translation gives CSVLLGLAGGTDTQYF.

The chain uses TRBV4-3 and TRBJ2-7, with a weak D call TRBD2 (6 bases). V lost 0 bases, J lost 4 bases, and 25 bases lay in between. CDR1 is LGHNA, CDR2 YSLEER, per germline. The CDR3 spans 19 residues. CDR3 bases: TGCGCCAGCAGCCAAGATCCGATCGGGAGTCAGGGCTACACTTACGAGCAGTACTTC. Translating it yields CASSQDPIGSQGYTYEQYF.

The chain links TRBV2 to TRBJ2-3, with 7 bases that match TRBD1. There are 14 residues in the CDR3. CDR1 is SNHLY and CDR2 is FYNNEI in the germline V gene. V lost 5 bases to trimming and J lost 1 base; unmatched junction nucleotides: 3. As DNA, the CDR3 is TGTGCCAGCAGTTACGGACAGGGCACAGATACGCAGTATTTT. Translating gives CASSYGQGTDTQYF.

The chain links TRBV5-6 to TRBJ1-6; TRBD1 agrees at 9 bases. V shed 4 bases and J 7 bases; nucleotides not matched to a gene: 6. In germline, CDR1 is SGHDT, CDR2 YYEEEE. The CDR3 runs to 15 residues. The CDR3 coding sequence is TGTGCCAGCAGCCTCTGGACAGGGGTAAATTCACCCCTCCACTTT. It specifies CASSLWTGVNSPLHF.

J is TRBJ1-2 and V is TRBV29-1, with D unclear. There are 9 residues in the CDR3. Trimming removed 4 bases at V and 8 bases at J, with 5 bases between. Germline V gene lookup returns CDR1 SQVTM and CDR2 ANQGSEA. In DNA, the CDR3 is TGCAGCGTTGGGGCGGGCTACACCTTC. Amino acids: CSVGAGYTF. The variable domain in full, completed from reference TRBV29-1 and TRBJ1-2, reads SAVISQKPSRDICQRGTSLTIQCQVDSQVTMMFWYRQQPGQSLTLIATANQGSEATYESGFVIDKFPISRPNLTFSTLTVSNMSPEDSSIYLCSVGAGYTFGSGTRLTVV.

The J gene is TRBJ1-1, the V gene TRBV4-3; D uncertain. This CDR3 has 14 residues. Germline V lookup: CDR1 LGHNA, CDR2 YSLEER. The V and J ends lost 1 base and 3 bases respectively, with 9 bases between them. The CDR3 is CASSQAVRDTEAFF. As DNA, the CDR3 is TGCGCCAGCAGCCAAGCAGTGCGGGACACTGAAGCTTTCTTT.

J is TRBJ2-2 and V is TRBV18, with TRBD1 matching 8 bases. Losses at the gene ends were 4 bases for V and 0 bases for J; bases not matched to a gene: 4. The germline gives CDR1 KGHSH, CDR2 LQKENI. The CDR3 totals 16 residues. This CDR3 is CASSLPTGANTGELFF. The CDR3, as DNA: TGTGCCAGCTCACTCCCGACAGGGGCGAACACCGGGGAGCTGTTTTTT.

The V gene is TRBV30, the J gene TRBJ1-5, with 7 bases that match TRBD1. V trimming: 5 bases; J trimming: 3 bases; junction bases outside the gene matches: 1. The length of the CDR3 is 12 residues. Germline lookup yields CDR1 GTSNPN and CDR2 SVGIG (reference sequence). DNA for the CDR3: TGTGCCTGGGGACAGGACAATCAGCCCCAGCATTTT. Its translation is CAWGQDNQPQHF.

This chain joins TRBV7-6 and TRBJ2-2, with D perhaps matching TRBD1 (6 bases). This CDR3 is 15 amino acids long. The V end lost 2 bases, the J end lost 7 bases, and 14 bases lay between the germline ends. Germline V gives CDR1 SGHVS, CDR2 FNYEAQ. In DNA, the CDR3 is TGTGCCAGCAGCTTATTCGTGGGGGCCGGCGGGGAGCTGTTTTTT. Protein: CASSLFVGAGGELFF.

The chain carries TRBV5-1 and TRBJ2-1, with TRBD2 matching over 13 bases. With 7 bases clipped from V and 6 bases from J, the junction kept 4 bases outside the gene matches. CDR3 length: 14 amino acids. The V gene's germline CDR1 is SGHRS and CDR2 YFSETQ. The DNA of the CDR3 is TGCGCCAGCGGGGGGACTAGCGGGACCAATGAGCAGTTCTTC. Translating it yields CASGGTSGTNEQFF. The variable domain in full, completed from reference TRBV5-1 and TRBJ2-1, reads KAGVTQTPRYLIKTRGQQVTLSCSPISGHRSVSWYQQTPGQGLQFLFEYFSETQRNKGNFPGRFSGRQFSNSRSEMNVSTLELGDSALYLCASGGTSGTNEQFFGPGTRLTVL.

The chain combines TRBV5-1 with TRBJ2-7, with 9 bases fitting TRBD1. After removal of 3 bases from V and 6 bases from J, the junction contained 10 bases not matched to a gene. Germline V lookup: CDR1 SGHRS, CDR2 YFSETQ. This CDR3 has 15 amino acids. Here the CDR3 reads CASSSPGQGSFEQYF. CDR3 bases: TGCGCCAGCAGCTCCCCGGGACAGGGATCATTCGAGCAGTACTTC.

The V gene is TRBV18, the J gene TRBJ2-5, with a weak D call TRBD1 (5 bases). The CDR3 has 14 amino acids. Germline CDR1 is KGHSH and CDR2 is LQKENI. Trimming shortened V by 3 bases and J by 2 bases, and 10 bases separated the two germline ends. The CDR3 spells CASSPNSGQETQYF. The CDR3 DNA follows: TGTGCCAGCTCACCCAACTCAGGGCAAGAGACCCAGTACTTC.